Below are 21 T cell receptor beta chains sequenced from a single sample in a study of blood T cell repertoires in COVID-19. Assay used: immunoSEQ multiplex PCR; TCRdb lists only in-frame clones, some missing. The sample shows roughly 290,000 clones, about 90% of them seen only once. Source material: peripheral blood. These receptors originate from a woman aged 25 to 39 who had recovered from COVID-19.

Only one count was recorded for this clone. The genes are TRBV2 and TRBJ2-2; TRBD1 matches 7 bases. The germline V gene has CDR1 SNHLY and CDR2 FYNNEI. The CDR3 totals 14 residues. The J segment lost 5 bases and the V segment lost 2 bases, leaving 2 bases of the junction unmatched. CDR3 protein: CASSETGDTGELFF. As DNA, the CDR3 is TGTGCCAGCAGTGAAACAGGGGATACCGGGGAGCTGTTTTTT.

The chain joins TRBV7-3 to TRBJ2-5, with 7 bases lining up with TRBD1. Trimming took 2 bases from V and 5 from J; bases not matched to a gene: 14. Germline V gene sequence: CDR1 SGHTA, CDR2 FQGTGA. The CDR3 consists of 17 residues. As DNA, the CDR3 is TGTGCCAGCAGCTTATCTGGCTTAAAGGGGGCGCGGGAGACCCAGTACTTC. Protein sequence: CASSLSGLKGARETQYF. The variable domain in full, completed from reference TRBV7-3 and TRBJ2-5, reads GAGVSQTPSNKVTEKGKYVELRCDPISGHTALYWYRQSLGQGPEFLIYFQGTGAADDSGLPNDRFFAVRPEGSVSTLKIQRTERGDSAVYLCASSLSGLKGARETQYFGPGTRLLVL.

The chain joins TRBV18 to TRBJ2-7; D is undetermined. This CDR3 is 15 amino acids long. The germline V gene encodes CDR1 KGHSH and CDR2 LQKENI. V lost 0 bases and J 2 bases, leaving 11 bases between the germline ends. CDR3 residues: CASSPPERLTYEQYF. The CDR3 DNA is TGTGCCAGCTCACCACCGGAGCGCCTCACCTACGAGCAGTACTTC.

The CDR3 spells CASSLPVGGADEQYF. The DNA for the CDR3 is TGCGCCAGCAGCTTGCCGGTAGGGGGCGCCGACGAGCAGTACTTC. The chain carries TRBV5-1 and TRBJ2-7; TRBD1 agrees at 7 bases. Germline V lookup: CDR1 SGHRS, CDR2 YFSETQ. The CDR3 runs to 15 residues. V lost 1 base and J lost 5; bases outside the gene matches: 9.

The rearrangement joins TRBV27 to TRBJ1-2, with TRBD1 matching 10 bases. J gave up 8 bases and V 5 bases, and 11 bases lay outside the gene matches. The germline V gene has CDR1 MNHEY and CDR2 SMNVEV (reference sequence). The CDR3 covers 15 residues. CDR3 sequence (DNA): TGTGCCAGCAGTAGCCGTTTGACAGGGGGCCGCGGCTACACCTTC. Amino acid sequence: CASSSRLTGGRGYTF.

The V and J genes are TRBV28 and TRBJ2-7, with 11 bases aligning to TRBD2. Losses at the gene ends were 10 bases for V and 2 bases for J; bases not matched to a gene: 10. Germline assignment: CDR1 MDHEN and CDR2 SYDVKM. CDR3 length equals 15 residues. Here the CDR3 DNA reads TGTGCCATCATGGCGGGGGGACTAGCGGCCTACGAGCAGTACTTC. Translated: CAIMAGGLAAYEQYF.

J is TRBJ2-3 and V is TRBV19, with D tentatively TRBD1 (8 bases). CDR1 is LNHDA and CDR2 is SQIVND in the germline V gene (reference sequence). The CDR3 loop spans 14 amino acids. Trimming removed 5 bases from V and 4 bases from J, with 13 bases in between. The CDR3 DNA follows: TGTGCCAGTAGTCAGCGGGGACAGGCAGATACGCAGTATTTT. It yields the protein CASSQRGQADTQYF.

The CDR3 loop is CASSQLGVDTEAFF. Here the CDR3 DNA reads TGCGCCAGCAGCCAGTTAGGGGTGGACACTGAAGCTTTCTTT. The chain combines TRBV4-3 with TRBJ1-1, with D possibly TRBD1 on 5 matching bases. Germline V gene data show CDR1 as LGHNA and CDR2 as YSLEER. The CDR3 sequence is 14 residues long. V dropped 3 bases and J dropped 3 bases, with 11 bases sitting between them.

The chain has TRBV27 and TRBJ1-2; 9 bases fit TRBD1. Unmatched junction bases numbered 15, after V lost 6 bases and J lost 7 bases. The CDR3 is 16 residues long. CDR1 is MNHEY and CDR2 is SMNVEV in the germline V gene (reference sequence). The CDR3, as DNA: TGTGCCAGCAGAGAAGAACAGGGACAGGGATCGGGTGGCTACACCTTC. Translating gives CASREEQGQGSGGYTF.

The rearrangement uses TRBV6-2 or TRBV6-3 and TRBJ1-5; D not certain. Germline loops: CDR1 MNHEY, CDR2 SVGEGT. The V gene lost 2 bases and the J gene lost 5 bases, with 16 bases spanning the gap. The CDR3 consists of 16 residues. The CDR3 region has the DNA TGTGCCAGCAGTTACCCTCTAGGGAGGAAAGATCAGCCCCAGCATTTT. Its protein is CASSYPLGRKDQPQHF.

V and J are TRBV7-2 and TRBJ2-1, with D unclear. V was clipped by 4 bases and J by 7 bases, with 8 bases between them. CDR3 length equals 12 residues. CDR1 SGHTA and CDR2 FQGNSA come from the germline V gene. The CDR3 sequence is CASSSPSNEQFF. Written as DNA, the CDR3 is TGTGCCAGCAGCTCCCCCTCTAATGAGCAGTTCTTC.

This rearrangement joins TRBV19 to TRBJ2-3; no definite D call. V lost 4 bases to trimming and J lost 6 bases, with 11 bases between them. Germline V gene sequence: CDR1 LNHDA, CDR2 SQIVND (reference sequence). The CDR3 extends over 13 amino acids. CDR3 protein: CASSTQSYDTQYF. The CDR3 region has the DNA TGTGCCAGTAGTACTCAGTCTTACGATACGCAGTATTTT.

As regards this clone: An end of the junction differs from the germline gene, which may be a read error. CDR3 protein: CASNIPYRGERSYTF. CDR3 nucleotide sequence: TGTGCCAGTAATATACCCTACAGGGGTGAGAGGAGCTACACCTTC. This chain connects TRBV19 to TRBJ1-2; TRBD1 aligns across 7 bases. The CDR3 is 15 amino acids. The germline gives CDR1 LNHDA, CDR2 SQIVND (reference sequence). Using reference TRBV19 and TRBJ1-2 for the parts outside the CDR3, the full variable domain is DGGITQSPKYLFRKEGQNVTLSCEQNLNHDAMYWYRQDPGQGLRLIYYSQIVNDFQKGDIAEGYSVSREKKESFPLTVTSAQKNPTAFYLCASNIPYRGERSYTFGSGTRLTVV.

V gene TRBV18 combines with J gene TRBJ2-5; tentative D call: TRBD1 (6 bases). CDR1 is KGHSH and CDR2 is LQKENI in the germline V gene. The CDR3 length is 15 residues. V lost 3 bases and J 0 bases, leaving 11 bases between the germline ends. The CDR3 sequence is CASSPDRQYQETQYF. DNA for the CDR3: TGTGCCAGCTCACCCGACAGGCAGTACCAAGAGACCCAGTACTTC.

This sequence joins TRBV6-2 or TRBV6-3 and TRBJ2-7; TRBD2 is a possible D gene (6 bases). The CDR3 length is 15 residues. Germline V CDR1 and CDR2: MNHEY, SVGEGT. The V end lost 2 bases, the J end lost 0 bases, and 11 bases lay between the germline ends. CDR3 amino acids: CASSYGGMSSYEQYF. The CDR3 DNA is TGTGCCAGCAGTTACGGGGGGATGAGCTCCTACGAGCAGTACTTC.

This chain connects TRBV7-2 to TRBJ2-7; D possibly corresponds to TRBD1 (5 bases). With 1 base removed from V and 4 bases from J, the gap between germline ends came to 14 bases. The CDR3 has 15 residues. CDR1 is SGHTA, CDR2 FQGNSA, per germline. Here the CDR3 DNA reads TGTGCCAGCAGCTTAGGGATCACCAGGGCATACGAGCAGTACTTC. Translating gives CASSLGITRAYEQYF.

V and J are TRBV10-1 and TRBJ1-2; D gene unclear. Trimming shortened V by 6 bases and J by 9 bases, and 8 bases separated the two germline ends. Germline CDR1 is WNHNN and CDR2 is SYGVQD (reference sequence). The CDR3 runs 10 residues. The CDR3 spells CASSCMCYTF. In DNA form, the CDR3 reads TGCGCCAGCAGCTGTATGTGCTACACCTTC.

This clone turned up a few times. The J gene is TRBJ1-2, the V gene TRBV10-3, with D unclear. The germline V gene has CDR1 ENHRY and CDR2 SYGVKD. The ends were cut back, 3 bases at V and 5 bases at J, with 10 bases in the middle. CDR3 length: 13 residues. CDR3 sequence: CAISDVGGYGYTF. CDR3 DNA: TGTGCCATCAGTGACGTAGGAGGGTATGGCTACACCTTC.

This chain connects TRBV27 to TRBJ2-7, with 9 bases fitting TRBD1. The CDR3 consists of 15 residues. V shed 6 bases, J shed 3 bases, and the junction held 9 bases outside the gene matches. Germline loops: CDR1 MNHEY, CDR2 SMNVEV (reference sequence). The CDR3 nucleotides are TGTGCCAGCAGGCTAAGAGCGGGACAGGGCTACGAGCAGTACTTC. Residues: CASRLRAGQGYEQYF.

In its sample, this clone was seen many times. The gene calls are TRBV19 and TRBJ2-1, with 7 nucleotides matching TRBD2. Trimming at V came to 4 bases and at J to 0 bases, leaving 9 bases not matched to a gene. CDR1 is LNHDA and CDR2 is SQIVND in the germline V gene (reference sequence). The length of the CDR3 is 17 residues. The CDR3 protein is CASSTSTAGSSYNEQFF. CDR3 nucleotides: TGTGCCAGTAGTACCTCAACAGCGGGGAGCTCCTACAATGAGCAGTTCTTC.

The V and J genes are TRBV12-1 and TRBJ2-7; TRBD1 is taken as the D call from the table, unchecked against the DNA. TRBV12-1 is a recognized pseudogene. CDR3 length: 11 residues. The CDR3 loop is CASSTKYEQYF. The CDR3 DNA follows: TGTGCCAGCAGTACAAAGTACGAGCAGTACTTC.